Sequencing of this TCR beta chain was carried out in a study of regulatory T cells in long-lasting Graves disease. Study context: Antithyroid drug intake by newly diagnosed Graves' patients had lasted under 3 months.

Investigators prepared the TCR beta libraries by applying iRepertoire HTBI primers and Arm-PCR of CDR3 regions. TCRdb re-called the multiplex PCR reads with MiXCR, one entry per CDR3 protein. The repertoire consists of 250,000 to 400,000 distinct CDR3 sequences, with about 20% occurring once and the leading ten covering approximately 35%. Regarding time point: newly diagnosed GD, antithyroid drugs for less than 3 months. There was RNA extracted from PBMCs, and the TCR library was made from it. American Thyroid Association guidelines defined how Graves' disease was diagnosed. Germline V gene lookup returns CDR1 SGHRS and CDR2 YFSETQ. The V and J ends lost 1 base and 2 bases respectively, with 12 bases between them. The CDR3 totals 15 residues. Many counts were recorded for this clonotype. The target antigen is unknown. Study-wide findings and caveats: Study of thyroid tissue was not done, with only peripheral blood studied. Public clonotype sharing was higher in persistent than newly diagnosed patients.

This TCR came from a female donor with Graves disease. The V call is TRBV5-1, the J call TRBJ2-5; TRBD2 is a possible D gene (5 bases). This material consisted of peripheral blood mononuclear cells (PBMCs), taken at new diagnosis, from a patient treated with antithyroid drugs. The CDR3 DNA sequence: TGCGCCAGCAGCTTGTTAGAGAGCGGTCAAGAGACCCAGTACTTC. Its protein is CASSLLESGQETQYF.